This is a list of T cell receptor beta chains from one sample in a study of CD8 T cells in Susac syndrome. TCRdb passed the immunoSEQ multiplex PCR reads through MiXCR, listing each CDR3 protein once. This sample yields about 140,000 distinct CDR3 sequences, of which over 85% are seen a single time; approximately 0.3% belongs to the top ten. The specimen was CD8+ T cells from PBMCs. These receptor sequences come from a human donor in good health. Both conserved end residues are part of each CDR3. Clone size is shown for a subset of rows, as once, few, many or a class of expanded clone.

.,TRBV19,TRBJ2-1,CASSRGLAGGPFNEQFF
.,TRBV9,TRBJ2-5,CASSVVVEGGETQYF
.,TRBV20-1,TRBJ1-1,CSASSTWGNTEAFF
.,TRBV9,TRBJ2-5,CASSVGQSGGETQYF
.,TRBV4-1,TRBJ2-1,CASSQDSWAQFF
once,TRBV28,TRBJ2-1,CASSLRGDGNEQFF
once,TRBV27,TRBJ1-2,CASSLSPGSGYTF
.,TRBV24-1,TRBJ2-1,CATSTGAYNEQFF
.,TRBV4-1,TRBJ1-3,CASSQDRGTGNTIYF
.,TRBV20-1,TRBJ2-1,CSAIRDFSYNEQFF
.,TRBV28,TRBJ2-3,CASSLYPASGGRFPDTQYF
.,TRBV14,TRBJ2-1,CASSQVIGGRNEQFF
.,TRBV6-2/TRBV6-3,TRBJ2-7,CASRPGTSGTYSYEQYF
.,TRBV5-6,TRBJ2-1,CASSYGSRNEQFF
.,TRBV7-3,TRBJ2-7,CASSLGTGLGWRSRSYEQYF
.,TRBV20-1,TRBJ2-7,CSARDDVAGPYEQYF
once,TRBV5-1,TRBJ2-7,CASSQDSQGYEQYF
.,TRBV7-2,TRBJ1-1,CASNHGQGDTEAFF
.,TRBV27,TRBJ2-7,CASSLSPDSTYEQYF
.,TRBV27,TRBJ2-1,CASSPGTTRGPRFF
.,TRBV6-2/TRBV6-3,TRBJ1-1,CASKDAANTEAFF
.,TRBV12-3/TRBV12-4,TRBJ2-7,CASSRQGTSGSPHYEQYF
.,TRBV29-1,TRBJ1-2,CSVPDSLNYGYTF
.,TRBV9,TRBJ2-7,CASSPGVEQYF
.,TRBV30,TRBJ1-2,CAWDRVGDYGYTF
once,TRBV19,TRBJ1-5,CASSIVEARGLSF